This T cell receptor (beta chain) was sequenced for a study of cytomegalovirus exposure and HLA in healthy donors. Notes on the study in general: A later analysis found that most CMV-associated TCR beta chains appeared HLA-restricted. A list of 164 TCR beta chains associated with cytomegalovirus was given. Presence/absence analysis assumed near-uniform sequencing depth across donors. Previous analysis showed most TCR beta V segments were productive about 90% or about 30% of the time.

In regard to this clone: Its target is unknown.

Primers for the PCR totalled 60 Vbeta and 13 Jbeta. Only in-frame clones appear in the TCRdb table, and some are missing; sequencing was by immunoSEQ multiplex PCR. The table has around 93,000 clones, roughly 82% seen once. Sample: PBMCs. This sequence was found in a man aged 30 to 45 in good health and CMV-seropositive.

CDR3 sequence: CASSVGTGDYGYTF. The CDR3 DNA reads as TGTGCCAGCAGCGTCGGGACAGGCGACTATGGCTACACCTTC. V is TRBV9 and J is TRBJ1-2; 8 bases are a match to TRBD1. This CDR3 spans 14 amino acids. After removal of 2 bases from V and 3 bases from J, the junction contained 3 bases not matched to a gene. The germline CDR1 and CDR2 sequences are SGDLS and YYNGEE. Full variable domain (outside the CDR3, taken from reference TRBV9 and TRBJ1-2): DSGVTQTPKHLITATGQRVTLRCSPRSGDLSVYWYQQSLDQGLQFLIQYYNGEERAKGNILERFSAQQFPDLHSELNLSSLELGDSALYFCASSVGTGDYGYTFGSGTRLTVV.